This paragraph reports one TCR beta chain. The RNA input was roughly 0.45 to 1 ug, and it was reverse transcribed with random hexamers. An immunoSEQ multiplex PCR generated amplified TCR beta CDR3 products spanning 54 Vbeta and 13 Jbeta. TCRdb re-derived calls from the immunoSEQ multiplex PCR reads in MiXCR, one entry per CDR3 protein. The table shows 100,000 to 150,000 distinct CDR3 sequences, with around 94% occurring only once. The data were obtained in a study of CD8 T cells in Susac syndrome. Study-wide context: Each patient with Susac syndrome, at the time of blood draw, was therapy-naive, on corticosteroids, or on intravenous immunoglobulin alone.

The CDR3 has 16 amino acids. From germline, CDR1 is LGHDT and CDR2 YNNKEL (reference sequence). The junction had 6 bases not matched to a gene; V was cut back by 2 bases and J by 0 bases. Sequencing of TCR beta drew on CD8+ and CD4+ T cells from blood. The TCR originated in a human donor with Susac syndrome. The chain has TRBV3-1 and TRBJ1-1; the match to TRBD1 covers 7 bases. The sample consisted of CD8+ T cells from PBMCs. The CDR3, as DNA: TGTGCCAGCAGCCAACCGGGACAGTTACTGAACACTGAAGCTTTCTTT. Amino acid sequence: CASSQPGQLLNTEAFF.